The 20 T cell receptor beta chains below come from one sample, sequenced in a study of blood T cells in healthy people across ages. A second PCR, run for roughly 6 to 11 cycles, used a sample-barcoded 5' primer plus a J-beta primer mix. TCRdb reanalysed the 5' RACE reads using MiXCR and keeps one entry per CDR3 protein. The table shows over 1,500,000 distinct CDR3 sequences, with 40% to 55% occurring only once. Sequencing input: blood. The receptors shown here come from a woman in her 40s in good health.

This clonotype has a handful of counts. V and J are TRBV7-2 and TRBJ2-4; 7 bases fit TRBD2. The CDR3 is 15 residues long. The trim removed 1 base at V and 8 bases at J, leaving 8 bases unmatched. Germline V lookup: CDR1 SGHTA, CDR2 FQGNSA. CDR3 bases: TGTGCCAGCAGCTTAGATCGCCCGGGGAGGGACATTCAGTACTTC. This translates into CASSLDRPGRDIQYF. Combining the CDR3 with reference TRBV7-2 and TRBJ2-4 gives the whole variable domain GAGVSQSPSNKVTEKGKDVELRCDPISGHTALYWYRQSLGQGLEFLIYFQGNSAPDKSGLPSDRFSAERTGGSVSTLTIQRTQQEDSAVYLCASSLDRPGRDIQYFGAGTRLSVL.

This clonotype has a handful of counts. This chain links TRBV20-1 with TRBJ2-5; 11 nucleotides agree with TRBD2. Germline CDR1 is DFQATT and CDR2 is SNEGSKA (reference sequence). There are 15 residues in the CDR3. The V and J ends lost 4 bases and 4 bases, in that order; junction bases with no gene match: 8. CDR3 coding DNA: TGCAGTGCTACCCCTAGCGGGGGGTGGGGAGAGACCCAGTACTTC. Its translation is CSATPSGGWGETQYF.

The rearrangement links TRBV7-2 to TRBJ2-4; 9 nucleotides line up with TRBD2. J gave up 12 bases and V 3 bases, and 6 bases lay outside the gene matches. CDR1 is SGHTA, CDR2 FQGNSA, per germline. This CDR3 has 13 residues. The CDR3 loop reads CASSFSGGSDQYF. The CDR3 DNA sequence: TGTGCCAGCAGCTTTAGCGGGGGATCCGATCAGTACTTC.

V and J are TRBV24-1 and TRBJ2-1; TRBD1 agrees at 8 bases. The V segment lost 5 bases and the J segment 5 bases; nucleotides outside the gene matches: 4. The length of the CDR3 is 14 residues. CDR1 is KGHDR and CDR2 is SFDVKD in the germline V gene. CDR3 DNA: TGTGCCACCAGTGGCAGGGGGCAACACAATGAGCAGTTCTTC. This translates into CATSGRGQHNEQFF.

V gene TRBV27 combines with J gene TRBJ2-1; either TRBD1 or TRBD2 may supply D (5 bases each). This CDR3 has 15 amino acids. The germline V gene has CDR1 MNHEY and CDR2 SMNVEV (reference sequence). Trimming stripped 10 bases from V and 0 bases from J, with 16 bases between. The CDR3 bases are TGTGCCACCGTATCCGGGGCCAGCTCCTACAATGAGCAGTTCTTC. Translation: CATVSGASSYNEQFF.

J is TRBJ1-5 and V is TRBV9; 8 nucleotides match TRBD1. The trim removed 0 bases at V and 4 bases at J, leaving 6 bases unmatched. The CDR3 consists of 16 residues. Per germline, CDR1 SGDLS and CDR2 YYNGEE. Here the CDR3 reads CASSVVQGARNQPQHF. CDR3 DNA: TGTGCCAGCAGCGTAGTTCAGGGGGCAAGGAATCAGCCCCAGCATTTT. The variable domain in full, with the rest retrieved from reference TRBV9 and TRBJ1-5, is DSGVTQTPKHLITATGQRVTLRCSPRSGDLSVYWYQQSLDQGLQFLIQYYNGEERAKGNILERFSAQQFPDLHSELNLSSLELGDSALYFCASSVVQGARNQPQHFGDGTRLSIL.

This clonotype appeared a few times. The chain uses TRBV4-3 and TRBJ2-7; D perhaps matches TRBD2 (6 bases). The ends were cut back, 1 base at V and 0 bases at J, with 10 bases in the middle. The CDR3 is 15 amino acids. From germline, CDR1 is LGHNA and CDR2 YSLEER. The CDR3 is CASSQVAGISYEQYF. The CDR3 coding sequence is TGCGCCAGCAGCCAAGTTGCGGGGATCTCCTACGAGCAGTACTTC.

This clonotype was seen a few times. The chain links TRBV12-3 or TRBV12-4 to TRBJ2-3; D not resolved. The ends were cut back, 1 base at V and 10 bases at J, with 12 bases in the middle. The CDR3 sequence is 13 residues long. CDR3 DNA sequence: TGTGCCAGCAGTTTAGTAGGTCCTGAAGCGCAGTATTTT. Translated, it gives CASSLVGPEAQYF.

The genes are TRBV6-6 and TRBJ1-1, with TRBD1 identical over 9 bases. CDR1 and CDR2 from the germline V gene are MNHNY and SVGAGI (reference sequence). This CDR3 region has 17 residues. Losses at the gene ends were 4 bases for V and 6 bases for J; bases not matched to a gene: 15. The CDR3 sequence: CASSWGKTGGNMAEAFF. The CDR3 bases are TGTGCCAGCAGTTGGGGGAAGACAGGGGGAAACATGGCTGAAGCTTTCTTT.

The V call is TRBV29-1, the J call TRBJ1-1; D uncertain. V was pared by 7 bases and J by 1 base, with 16 bases between. The CDR3 extends over 14 amino acids. Germline-derived CDR1 and CDR2 are SQVTM and ANQGSEA. The CDR3 bases are TGCAGCGCCACGGAGGGATTTTCGAACACTGAAGCTTTCTTT. Protein: CSATEGFSNTEAFF.

J is TRBJ1-1 and V is TRBV7-9; no clear D gene. Germline V gene data show CDR1 as SEHNR and CDR2 as FQNEAQ (reference sequence). The CDR3 length is 13 residues. Trimming cost V 6 bases and J 0 bases, with 8 bases left between them. Written as DNA, the CDR3 is TGTGCCAGCAGTACAGAGGTGAACACTGAAGCTTTCTTT. It codes for CASSTEVNTEAFF.

This sequence joins TRBV7-6 and TRBJ2-1, with D unclear. Near its end, the DNA agrees better with TRBJ2-7, so the J call may be wrong. CDR3 length: 11 residues. In germline, CDR1 is SGHVS, CDR2 FNYEAQ. CDR3 sequence reads: CASVYGYEQYF. The CDR3, as DNA: TGTGCCAGCGTCTACGGGTATGAGCAGTACTTC.

V and J are TRBV20-1 and TRBJ2-3, with D perhaps TRBD2 (7 bases). V was shortened by 4 bases and J by 3 bases, with 17 bases between the two germline ends. The germline V gene encodes CDR1 DFQATT and CDR2 SNEGSKA (reference sequence). The CDR3 has 15 amino acids. DNA for the CDR3: TGCAGTGCTAATGCGGGGGCGCTTGGGACAGATACGCAGTATTTT. This codes for CSANAGALGTDTQYF.

The CDR3 region has the DNA TGTGCCAGCAAGACAGATAACTATGGCTACACCTTC. Protein: CASKTDNYGYTF. This chain joins TRBV2 and TRBJ1-2; D possibly corresponds to TRBD1 (5 bases). CDR3 length: 12 amino acids. Deletions cut 7 bases from V and 1 base from J, with 7 bases between. Per the germline V gene, CDR1 is SNHLY and CDR2 is FYNNEI.

This clonotype has just a few counts. The chain combines TRBV6-2 or TRBV6-3 with TRBJ2-7; D is tentatively TRBD1 or TRBD2 (5 bases each). Trimming pared 5 bases from V and 1 base from J, leaving 15 bases between. The length of the CDR3 is 15 residues. CDR1 is MNHEY and CDR2 is SVGEGT in the germline V gene. The CDR3 protein is CASSPRGGASYEQYF. The DNA of the CDR3 is TGTGCCAGCAGTCCTCGTGGGGGTGCGTCCTACGAGCAGTACTTC.

This clonotype was picked up a small number of times. V is TRBV7-9 and J is TRBJ2-5; 7 bases line up with TRBD1. Looked up from germline, CDR1 is SEHNR and CDR2 is FQNEAQ (reference sequence). V lost 2 bases and J lost 2; bases outside the gene matches: 5. The CDR3 is made up of 15 amino acids. The CDR3 loop reads CASSLFRGMQETQYF. The CDR3 nucleotides read TGTGCCAGCAGCTTATTCAGGGGGATGCAAGAGACCCAGTACTTC.

As for this clonotype: No conserved phenylalanine or tryptophan ends this CDR3, so it is likely a read error. The chain uses TRBV4-1 and TRBJ2-7, with 7 positions matching TRBD1. The CDR3 length is 17 residues. CDR1 is MGHRA, CDR2 YSYEKL, per germline. Unmatched junction bases numbered 12, after V lost 1 base and J lost 3 bases. The DNA of the CDR3 is TGCGCCAGCAGCCAAGTGGCAGGGGGTATTGGACTCTACGAGCAGTACCTC. Its translation: CASSQVAGGIGLYEQYL.

V usage is TRBV27 and J usage is TRBJ2-1, with a possible D match to TRBD2 (7 bases). Germline CDR1 reads MNHEY; CDR2 reads SMNVEV (reference sequence). V lost 7 bases and J 9 bases, leaving 19 bases between the germline ends. CDR3 length equals 14 residues. CDR3 region: CASMGMAGASEQFF. DNA for the CDR3: TGTGCCAGCATGGGAATGGCGGGGGCTAGTGAGCAGTTCTTC.

This sequence joins TRBV29-1 and TRBJ2-7; D is possibly TRBD1 (5 bases). CDR1 is SQVTM, CDR2 ANQGSEA, per germline. The CDR3 contains 11 residues. The V end was cut by 7 bases, the J end by 10 bases, with 17 bases between. The CDR3 DNA is TGCAGCGGAGGAACTGGGGCGATTCAGTACTTC. Protein product: CSGGTGAIQYF.

V usage is TRBV29-1 and J usage is TRBJ1-2, with 8 nucleotides matching TRBD1. V lost 7 bases, J lost 7 bases, and 8 bases stayed unmatched. This CDR3 spans 12 amino acids. Germline V CDR1 and CDR2: SQVTM, ANQGSEA. In DNA, the CDR3 is TGCAGCGCTCGACAGGGGTCCTGTGGCTACACCTTC. It specifies CSARQGSCGYTF.